This record looks at one T cell receptor beta chain sequence and its context. As yet, its antigen is unknown. This specimen belongs to a study of T cell responses to AZD1222 COVID-19 vaccine. Broader study findings: Baseline testing showed seropositivity in only a handful of AZD1222 recipients.

Clones were sequenced by immunoSEQ multiplex PCR, and TCRdb holds only the in-frame ones, with some missing. The table has roughly 140,000 clones, about nine tenths seen once. Germline V CDR1 and CDR2: SGHRS, YFSETQ. V was pared by 0 bases and J by 3 bases, with 7 bases between. CDR3 size: 14 residues. The specimen comprised peripheral blood, sampled on day 0 of MenACWY control vaccination. This chain links TRBV5-1 with TRBJ2-4; a weak D match, TRBD2 (6 bases). The sequence was collected from an adult in good health. CDR3 coding DNA: TGCGCCAGCAGCTTGGGACTAGACAAAAACATTCAGTACTTC. Amino acid sequence: CASSLGLDKNIQYF.